The next 5 T cell receptor beta chains were all read from a single sample in a study of blood T cell repertoires in COVID-19. The method was immunoSEQ multiplex PCR; TCRdb's version includes in-frame clones alone and lacks a portion of them. The sample carries 100,000 to 150,000 clones, approximately 88% recorded once. The specimen sequenced was peripheral blood. The receptors originated from a man aged 50-60 years with acute or convalescent COVID-19.

This sequence joins TRBV7-9 and TRBJ1-4; D uncertain. The germline CDR1 and CDR2 sequences are SEHNR and FQNEAQ (reference sequence). The CDR3 has 12 amino acids. V was clipped by 5 bases and J by 8 bases, with 9 bases between them. CDR3 nucleotides: TGTGCCAGCAGCAAGCACGGGGAAAAACTGTTTTTT. Translated: CASSKHGEKLFF.

The J gene is TRBJ2-2, the V gene TRBV2; 7 positions agree with TRBD2. The V gene end was trimmed by 8 bases and the J gene end by 4 bases; junction bases not matched to a gene: 7. This CDR3 spans 14 amino acids. Germline CDR1 is SNHLY and CDR2 is FYNNEI. The CDR3 protein is CASGREGVTGELFF. CDR3 sequence (DNA): TGTGCCAGCGGAAGGGAGGGAGTCACCGGGGAGCTGTTTTTT.

This chain links TRBV10-3 with TRBJ1-5, with 7 bases aligning to TRBD1. The ends lost 4 bases at V and 1 base at J; junction bases unmatched: 7. This CDR3 contains 16 residues. The germline V gene encodes CDR1 ENHRY and CDR2 SYGVKD. Written as DNA, the CDR3 is TGTGCCATCAGTGCCTCAGGACAGGCAAGCAATCAGCCCCAGCATTTT. Translating it yields CAISASGQASNQPQHF.

The chain uses TRBV7-3 and TRBJ1-2; TRBD1 matches at 9 bases. The germline V gene encodes CDR1 SGHTA and CDR2 FQGTGA. The CDR3 length is 17 residues. V was clipped by 7 bases and J by 2 bases; unmatched bases: 14. The CDR3 bases are TGTGCCAGCACCTATTTCCCGGGACAGGGCCCAAACTATGGCTACACCTTC. Translating it yields CASTYFPGQGPNYGYTF.

V and J are TRBV6-5 and TRBJ1-2; D call uncertain. The germline V gene encodes CDR1 MNHEY and CDR2 SVGAGI. Trimming removed 2 bases from V and 12 bases from J, with 13 bases in between. The CDR3 length is 12 residues. CDR3 region: CASSYPSGVDTF. CDR3 coding DNA: TGTGCCAGCAGTTACCCCAGCGGGGTGGACACCTTC.